Listed below are T cell receptor beta chains from one sample, sequenced in a study of read filtering for tumor transcriptome and immune sequencing. MiXCR, run by TCRdb on the reads, gives a single entry per CDR3 protein. Altogether around 26,000 distinct CDR3 sequences are present, 14% being singletons, with the ten largest covering about 48%. The sample taken for sequencing was a population of CD138-negative cells sorted from bone marrow. The receptors shown here come from a donor at least 40 years old with multiple myeloma. Each CDR3 is given with its conserved first and last residue. A D gene is named only where the DNA matches it firmly. Clone size is stated in some rows and not others, as once, few, many or a class when expanded.

clone size	V gene	D gene	J gene	CDR3 protein	CDR3 DNA
many	TRBV29-1	TRBD2	TRBJ2-5	CSASELAGEETQYF	TGCAGCGCCTCTGAGCTAGCGGGAGAAGAGACCCAGTACTTC
many	TRBV5-6	TRBD1	TRBJ2-5	CASSLLGTGGRETQYF	TGTGCCAGCAGCTTGCTCGGGACAGGGGGCCGAGAGACCCAGTACTTC
medium-sized	TRBV27	TRBD2	TRBJ2-1	CASSLYWSGSWYNEQFF	TGTGCCAGCAGTTTATATTGGAGCGGGAGTTGGTACAATGAGCAGTTCTTC
many	TRBV19	TRBD2	TRBJ2-2	CASSPRLASTGELFF	TGTGCCAGTAGTCCTCGACTAGCTAGCACCGGGGAGCTGTTTTTT
many	TRBV5-1	-	TRBJ2-5	CASSLVETQYF	TGCGCCAGCAGCTTGGTTGAGACCCAGTACTTC
many	TRBV7-3	-	TRBJ1-5	CASSLFRGQPQHF	TGTGCCAGCAGCTTATTCCGCGGTCAGCCCCAGCATTTT
-	TRBV4-1	TRBD1	TRBJ2-2	CASSPTDRVDTEELFF	TGCGCCAGCAGCCCGACGGACAGGGTCGACACCGAGGAGCTGTTTTTT
many	TRBV14	TRBD2	TRBJ2-1	CASRLAGGLYNEQFF	TGTGCCAGCAGACTAGCGGGAGGTTTATACAATGAGCAGTTCTTC
many	TRBV10-3	-	TRBJ1-6	CAIQGSHNSPLHF	TGTGCCATCCAGGGGAGCCATAATTCACCCCTCCACTTT
many	TRBV5-1	-	TRBJ2-1	CASSLSWGQSDEQFF	TGCGCCAGCAGCTTGAGTTGGGGGCAATCGGATGAGCAGTTCTTC
many	TRBV2	TRBD1	TRBJ2-7	CASTKGTGGDEQYF	TGTGCCAGCACCAAGGGGACAGGGGGCGACGAGCAGTACTTC
many	TRBV19	-	TRBJ1-5	CASNAGNQPQHF	TGTGCCAGTAACGCAGGCAATCAGCCCCAGCATTTT
few	TRBV10-3	-	TRBJ2-1	CAIKTLANNEQFF	TGTGCCATCAAAACCCTAGCCAACAATGAGCAGTTCTTC
many	TRBV20-1	TRBD1	TRBJ2-7	CSARGGQGGLYEQYF	TGCAGTGCTAGAGGGGGACAGGGCGGCCTCTACGAGCAGTACTTC
many	TRBV10-1	TRBD1	TRBJ2-1	CASSGRGSHSYNEQFF	TGCGCCAGCAGTGGCAGGGGGAGCCATTCCTACAATGAGCAGTTCTTC
many	TRBV6-2/TRBV6-3	TRBD1	TRBJ2-1	CASSSPGTGAASYNEQFF	TGTGCCAGCAGCAGTCCCGGGACAGGGGCCGCCTCCTACAATGAGCAGTTCTTC
many	TRBV29-1	-	TRBJ2-5	CSVEAPGHRGTQYF	TGCAGCGTTGAAGCCCCGGGACACCGAGGGACCCAGTACTTC
many	TRBV28	-	TRBJ1-2	CASSLWADRGYTF	TGTGCCAGCAGCCTTTGGGCGGACCGAGGCTACACCTTC
many	TRBV5-1	-	TRBJ1-1	CATNRDGDLNTEAFF	TGCGCCACCAACCGGGACGGAGACCTGAACACTGAAGCTTTCTTT
many	TRBV29-1	-	TRBJ1-5	CSVEVEGNQPQHF	TGCAGCGTTGAAGTCGAGGGGAATCAGCCCCAGCATTTT
many	TRBV21-1	-	TRBJ2-1	CASSKASTGESSYNEQFF	TGTGCCAGCAGCAAAGCCAGTACAGGGGAGAGCTCCTACAATGAGCAGTTCTTC
many	TRBV30	-	TRBJ1-1	CAWSSGGNTEAFF	TGTGCCTGGAGTTCTGGAGGGAACACTGAAGCTTTCTTT